This entry lists 18 T cell receptor beta chains sequenced from one sample in a study of cytomegalovirus exposure and HLA in healthy donors. 60 Vbeta and 13 Jbeta primers were used in PCR. Repertoires were generated with immunoSEQ multiplex PCR, while TCRdb's copy carries only in-frame clones and drops some. The table shows 110,000 to 150,000 clones, with about 70% occurring only once. What was sequenced was PBMCs. All receptors come from a man aged 55 to 70 in good health and CMV-seronegative.

J is TRBJ2-2 and V is TRBV19; the D gene is possibly TRBD2 (6 bases). Germline CDR1 reads LNHDA; CDR2 reads SQIVND (reference sequence). The ends were cut back, 3 bases at V and 4 bases at J, with 12 bases in the middle. This CDR3 has 15 amino acids. CDR3 region: CASSIIGAGTGELFF. Written as DNA, the CDR3 is TGTGCCAGTAGTATCATAGGAGCGGGCACCGGGGAGCTGTTTTTT.

The J gene is TRBJ2-4, the V gene TRBV2; D is unclear. Germline CDR1 reads SNHLY; CDR2 reads FYNNEI. The CDR3 is 20 residues long. Deletions cut 0 bases from V and 5 bases from J, with 26 bases between. Here the CDR3 reads CASSEAKSIAPVNLQNIQYF. The CDR3 coding sequence is TGTGCCAGCAGTGAAGCGAAATCGATTGCGCCCGTCAACTTACAAAACATTCAGTACTTC.

This clone was seen a handful of times. This chain joins TRBV13 and TRBJ2-7; 7 bases match TRBD2. This CDR3 comprises 19 residues. Germline assignment: CDR1 PRHDT and CDR2 FYEKMQ (reference sequence). V shed 1 base and J 2 bases; nucleotides not matched to a gene: 17. In DNA form, the CDR3 reads TGTGCCAGCAGCTTAGCAACGGCGGGAGCGAGCGGCTCTCCCTACGAGCAGTACTTC. Translated, it gives CASSLATAGASGSPYEQYF. Supplemented by reference TRBV13 and TRBJ2-7, the full variable domain reads AAGVIQSPRHLIKEKRETATLKCYPIPRHDTVYWYQQGPGQDPQFLISFYEKMQSDKGSIPDRFSAQQFSDYHSELNMSSLELGDSALYFCASSLATAGASGSPYEQYFGPGTRLTVT.

The table lists this clone with a few counts. The V gene is TRBV11-3, the J gene TRBJ1-1; the D is unclear. Germline values: CDR1 SGHNT, CDR2 YENEEA. V lost 5 bases and J 0 bases, leaving 7 bases between the germline ends. The CDR3 consists of 13 residues. CDR3 DNA sequence: TGTGCCAGCAGCGTCGAGATGAACACTGAAGCTTTCTTT. This encodes CASSVEMNTEAFF.

The V and J genes are TRBV30 and TRBJ2-7, with D perhaps TRBD1 (6 bases). Germline CDR1 reads GTSNPN; CDR2 reads SVGIG (reference sequence). The CDR3 extends over 15 amino acids. Trimming pared 0 bases from V and 4 bases from J, leaving 16 bases between. CDR3 loop: CAWSVPPGQLYEQYF. The CDR3 DNA reads as TGTGCCTGGAGTGTACCTCCGGGACAACTATACGAGCAGTACTTC. The full variable domain, its missing parts supplied by reference TRBV30 and TRBJ2-7, is SQTIHQWPATLVQPVGSPLSLECTVEGTSNPNLYWYRQAAGRGLQLLFYSVGIGQISSEVPQNLSASRPQDRQFILSSKKLLLSDSGFYLCAWSVPPGQLYEQYFGPGTRLTVT.

V and J are TRBV7-2 and TRBJ2-1; 7 nucleotides agree with TRBD2. Trimming took 5 bases from V and 4 from J; bases not matched to a gene: 8. The CDR3 sequence is 15 residues long. Germline V lookup: CDR1 SGHTA, CDR2 FQGNSA. The DNA for the CDR3 is TGTGCCAGCAGCCCCCCGGGAGGACTGTACAATGAGCAGTTCTTC. Its protein product is CASSPPGGLYNEQFF.

The chain joins TRBV5-1 to TRBJ2-7, with a possible D match to TRBD1 (5 bases). Germline V lookup: CDR1 SGHRS, CDR2 YFSETQ. The CDR3 length is 15 residues. V dropped 2 bases and J dropped 7 bases, with 19 bases sitting between them. The CDR3 sequence: CASSLGGQGSGEQYF. The CDR3, as DNA: TGCGCCAGCAGCTTAGGCGGACAAGGGTCTGGGGAGCAGTACTTC.

The genes are TRBV10-2 and TRBJ2-1; TRBD2 matches 15 bases. The CDR3 has 16 amino acids. J was trimmed by 8 bases and V by 3 bases; bases with no gene match: 5. Germline loops: CDR1 WSHSY, CDR2 SAAADI. The CDR3 spells CASSDSGLAGGDEQFF. The CDR3 coding sequence is TGCGCCAGCAGTGATTCCGGACTAGCGGGAGGGGATGAGCAGTTCTTC.

CDR3 amino acids: CASIPTPSNQPQHF. The DNA for the CDR3 is TGTGCCAGCATTCCTACCCCTAGCAATCAGCCCCAGCATTTT. The rearrangement joins TRBV28 to TRBJ1-5, with D hard to call. V was cut by 7 bases and J by 0 bases, with 10 bases left in between. Germline V CDR1 and CDR2: MDHEN, SYDVKM. There are 14 residues in the CDR3.

This clone was detected only a few times. The chain is built from TRBV5-1 and TRBJ2-3, with 7 nucleotides matching TRBD1. This CDR3 is 19 amino acids long. Germline assignment: CDR1 SGHRS and CDR2 YFSETQ. After removal of 5 bases from V and 4 bases from J, the junction contained 22 bases not matched to a gene. The CDR3 nucleotides are TGCGCCAGCAGTTCAAACCATCTACCGTCGACAGGGACGCCAGATACGCAGTATTTT. As protein: CASSSNHLPSTGTPDTQYF.

The V call is TRBV6-5, the J call TRBJ2-5, with D perhaps TRBD1 (6 bases). The end of the DNA is better explained by TRBJ2-7, so the J call may be wrong. The germline V gene has CDR1 MNHEY and CDR2 SVGAGI. This CDR3 is built from 16 residues. The DNA for the CDR3 is TGTGCCAGCAGTTACTTAGGGACAAGTAGACCCTACGAGCAGTACTTC. Amino acid sequence: CASSYLGTSRPYEQYF.

The gene calls are TRBV5-8 and TRBJ1-5, with 7 bases that match TRBD1. Germline V lookup: CDR1 SGHTS, CDR2 YDEGEE. Trimming at V came to 2 bases and at J to 2 bases, leaving 4 bases not matched to a gene. The CDR3 contains 15 residues. The CDR3 DNA reads TGTGCCAGCAGCTTAGGGGGCAGCGGCAATCAGCCCCAGCATTTT. This encodes CASSLGGSGNQPQHF.

V is TRBV7-2 and J is TRBJ2-2, with 10 bases matching TRBD1. Trimming took 5 bases from V and 7 from J; bases not matched to a gene: 10. Germline V gene data show CDR1 as SGHTA and CDR2 as FQGNSA. This CDR3 has 16 amino acids. CDR3 region: CASSPRDRGEVGELFF. The DNA for the CDR3 is TGTGCCAGCAGCCCCAGGGACAGGGGAGAAGTCGGGGAGCTGTTTTTT.

J is TRBJ2-2 and V is TRBV4-1, with TRBD2 identical over 8 bases. CDR3 length: 18 residues. Germline loops: CDR1 MGHRA, CDR2 YSYEKL. With 0 bases clipped from V and 6 bases from J, the junction kept 12 bases outside the gene matches. CDR3 in amino acids: CASSQDHGGLGAPGELFF. The CDR3 DNA is TGCGCCAGCAGCCAAGACCATGGGGGACTAGGGGCCCCCGGGGAGCTGTTTTTT.

The chain employs TRBV12-5 and TRBJ2-5; D not certain. Germline V gene data show CDR1 as LGHNT and CDR2 as FRNRAP. This CDR3 has 13 amino acids. V gave up 4 bases and J gave up 2 bases, with 8 bases separating them. CDR3 residues: CASGSHRQETQYF. The CDR3 DNA reads as TGTGCTAGTGGTTCACACAGACAAGAGACCCAGTACTTC.

The chain is built from TRBV28 and TRBJ2-3; 12 bases map to TRBD1. The ends lost 1 base at V and 5 bases at J; junction bases unmatched: 10. Germline CDR1 and CDR2: MDHEN and SYDVKM. CDR3 length: 18 amino acids. The DNA for the CDR3 is TGTGCCAGCAGTTTATCGATGGGGGACAGGGGGCGCCTAGATACGCAGTATTTT. Protein product: CASSLSMGDRGRLDTQYF.

This sequence joins TRBV9 and TRBJ1-5; D is undetermined. Deletions cut 0 bases from V and 11 bases from J, with 15 bases between. CDR1 SGDLS and CDR2 YYNGEE come from the germline V gene. The CDR3 has 14 residues. This CDR3 is CASSVATEGSAQHF. Here the CDR3 DNA reads TGTGCCAGCAGCGTAGCTACGGAGGGTTCGGCCCAGCATTTT. Combining the CDR3 with reference TRBV9 and TRBJ1-5 gives the whole variable domain DSGVTQTPKHLITATGQRVTLRCSPRSGDLSVYWYQQSLDQGLQFLIQYYNGEERAKGNILERFSAQQFPDLHSELNLSSLELGDSALYFCASSVATEGSAQHFGDGTRLSIL.

The CDR3 protein is CASSLGSGGDTQYF. In nucleotides, the CDR3 is TGCGCCAGCAGCTTGGGAAGCGGGGGAGATACGCAGTATTTT. The chain carries TRBV5-1 and TRBJ2-3; TRBD2 agrees at 8 bases. V was pared by 0 bases and J by 5 bases, with 2 bases of the junction left unmatched. This CDR3 is 14 amino acids long. Germline values: CDR1 SGHRS, CDR2 YFSETQ.